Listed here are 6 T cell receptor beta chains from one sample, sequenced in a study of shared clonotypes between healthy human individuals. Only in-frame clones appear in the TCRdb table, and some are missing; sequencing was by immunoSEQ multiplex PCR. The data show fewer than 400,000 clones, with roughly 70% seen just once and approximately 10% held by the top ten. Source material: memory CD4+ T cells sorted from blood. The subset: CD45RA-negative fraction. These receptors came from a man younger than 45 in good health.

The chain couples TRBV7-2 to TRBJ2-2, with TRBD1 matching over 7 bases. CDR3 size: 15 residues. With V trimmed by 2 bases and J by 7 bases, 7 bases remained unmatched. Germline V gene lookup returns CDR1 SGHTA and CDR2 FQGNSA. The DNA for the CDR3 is TGTGCCAGCAGCTTATACGACAGGGTGGACGGGGAGCTGTTTTTT. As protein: CASSLYDRVDGELFF.

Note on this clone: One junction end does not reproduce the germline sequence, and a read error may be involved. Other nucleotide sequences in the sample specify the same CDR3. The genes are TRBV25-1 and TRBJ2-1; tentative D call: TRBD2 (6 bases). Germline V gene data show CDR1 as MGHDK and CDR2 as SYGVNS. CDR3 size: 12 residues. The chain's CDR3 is CASRDLANEQFF. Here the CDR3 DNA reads TGCGCCAGCAGGGACTTAGCAAATGAGCAGTTCTTC.

CDR3 residues: CASSLDRTSKSDTQYF. For the CDR3, the DNA is TGTGCCAGCAGCTTAGACAGGACTAGTAAGTCAGATACGCAGTATTTT. The rearrangement joins TRBV7-9 to TRBJ2-3; 7 bases are a match to TRBD2. Germline V gene data show CDR1 as SEHNR and CDR2 as FQNEAQ (reference sequence). This CDR3 region has 16 residues. V lost 1 base and J lost 4; bases outside the gene matches: 8.

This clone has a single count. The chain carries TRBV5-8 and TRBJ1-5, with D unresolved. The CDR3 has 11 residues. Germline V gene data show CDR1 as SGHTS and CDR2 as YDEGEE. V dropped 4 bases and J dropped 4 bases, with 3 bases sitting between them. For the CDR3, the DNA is TGTGCCAGCAGCAAGAATCAGCCCCAGCATTTT. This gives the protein CASSKNQPQHF.

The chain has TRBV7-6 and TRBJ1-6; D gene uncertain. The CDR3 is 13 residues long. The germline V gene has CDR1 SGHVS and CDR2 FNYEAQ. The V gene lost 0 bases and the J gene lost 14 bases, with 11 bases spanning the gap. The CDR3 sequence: CASSLAGAATLHF. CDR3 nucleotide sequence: TGTGCCAGCAGCTTAGCCGGTGCGGCCACCCTCCACTTT.

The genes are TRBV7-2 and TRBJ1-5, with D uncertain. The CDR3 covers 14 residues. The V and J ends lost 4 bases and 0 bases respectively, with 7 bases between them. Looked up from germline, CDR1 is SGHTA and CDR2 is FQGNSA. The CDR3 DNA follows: TGTGCCAGCAGCTCCGGGTATAGCAATCAGCCCCAGCATTTT. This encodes CASSSGYSNQPQHF.